This TCR beta chain was identified in a study of shared clonotypes between healthy human individuals. This clone was seen only once. Its antigen remains unknown. In the same sample, other DNA sequences code for this CDR3. Several immunoSEQ plates received, in even portions, the genomic DNA of each subset. Only in-frame clones appear in the TCRdb table, and some are missing; sequencing was by immunoSEQ multiplex PCR. The repertoire includes 2 million or so clones, around 95% of them detected once, and 0.13% sits in the top ten. Study results and limitations: Generally, naive subsets (rather than memory subsets) showed larger estimated richness. Genetic and exposure-history diversity was limited by the small donor number. The four-donor shared clonotypes exceeded non-shared clonotypes in generation probability, with non-shared ones scoring lower.

The clonotype originates from a man between 18 and 35 years old in good health. Material for sequencing was naive CD4+ T cells sorted from blood. The subset denotes: CD45RA+ positively selected.

CDR3 residues: CASSLGGGYEQYF. CDR3 nucleotides: TGTGCCAGCAGCCTCGGCGGGGGCTACGAGCAGTACTTC. This chain connects TRBV11-2 to TRBJ2-7; 7 nucleotides line up with TRBD2. J gave up 3 bases and V 5 bases, and 4 bases lay outside the gene matches. CDR3 length equals 13 residues. The V gene's germline CDR1 is SGHAT and CDR2 FQNNGV.